This TCR beta chain derives from a study of cytomegalovirus exposure and HLA in healthy donors (dated by TCRdb to the late 2010s). Broadly, across the study: An earlier analysis of roughly 500 of the donors reported about 250 Gb of sequence data and some 100 million unique TCR beta sequences from about 200 million T cells. All discovery cohort repertoires had been generated using a single sequencing platform. Among around 400 genotyped donors of the cohort, an average of roughly 230,000 unique TCR beta nucleotide sequences was sequenced per donor, of which about 18% were non-productive. HLA typing included class I and class II loci at four-digit resolution. To predict cytomegalovirus infection status, the study brought together high-throughput TCR immunosequencing, statistical association of individual TCRs with disease status, and machine learning. The T cell repertoires of 550 to 850 subjects were profiled by immunosequencing and related to cytomegalovirus serostatus. Genome-wide SNP genotypes for about three fifths of the roughly 670 donors were used in a later genetic analysis, which treated that subset as a discovery cohort. The study was designed to test whether signatures of past pathogen exposure could be identified by cataloging public T cell receptors. Typing coverage differed by locus: A, B, C, DRB1 and DQB1 were typed in roughly 620-630 donors, DQA1 in about 510, DPA1 in around 580, and DPB1 in about 450. A separate validation cohort of 90 to 150 different subjects was used in addition to the approximately 610-subject first cohort. Rather than using new phenotypic data, the later analysis identified candidate immune exposures from TCR beta sequences and from how often those sequences occurred across donors. Roughly 300 gigabases of sequencing data and roughly 80 million unique TCR sequences made up an early release that covered approximately 650 HLA-typed donors. Four to six DR-DQ haplotypes were handled as single units for association and clustering, since linkage in the cohort was strong. Of the 398 genotyped donors, approximately 80% fell in the genetic ancestry cluster associated with self-reported Caucasian donors. To decide whether each TCR beta V gene segment behaved as functional or pseudogenic, an earlier analysis of nearly 600 of the donors relied on high-throughput TCR beta sequencing. A later analysis re-examined previously published TCR beta repertoires from roughly 650 donors and added high-resolution HLA genotyping to investigate patterns of TCR occurrence. Donor age, sex, ethnicity and CMV serostatus were compiled together with the repertoire data.

Library generation was performed with the immunoSEQ multiplex PCR assay. For the multiplex PCR, a mixture combining 60 forward primers for TCR Vbeta segments and 13 reverse primers for TCR Jbeta segments was used. Amplification of the CDR3 region of rearranged TCR beta genes was performed with a multiplex PCR assay on genomic DNA. Amplified TCR beta libraries were sequenced as 87-base-pair reads on the Illumina HiSeq System. From the authors' description of their analysis: A later analysis tallied 70 million to 100 million unique TCR beta chains across the roughly 610 repertoires, and approximately 12 million of those chains were shared by two or more donors. Raw reads were error-corrected and collapsed into unique sequences by a nearest-neighbor algorithm in which closely related sequences were merged to remove PCR and sequencing errors. CDR3 sequences were aligned to IMGT reference sequences to assign V, D and J gene segments. For a sequence to be retained, at least a six-nucleotide match to both a V gene segment and a J gene segment was required. Rearrangements were classified as productive when the CDR3 lacked stop codons and remained in frame with V and J, and all other rearrangements were classified as non-productive. CDR3 was defined by IMGT convention, running from the second conserved V-encoded cysteine to the conserved J-encoded phenylalanine. In an earlier analysis of around 600 of the donors, sequences lacking an unambiguous match to a single V gene segment were excluded. An earlier analysis of approximately 590 of the donors classified V segments as functional when productive rearrangements were above 56.7% and as segregating when the standard deviation between donors was above 5%. To diagnose cytomegalovirus status from the catalog of TCR beta chain sequences, a statistical classification framework was built. In a later analysis, V and J genes were assigned by comparing TCR nucleotide sequences against IMGT/GENE-DB human TR gene sequences. Using the TCRdist pipeline, a later analysis assigned CDR3 sequences along with most-parsimonious VDJ recombination scenarios. In a later analysis, every TCR beta chain was defined by the combination of its CDR3 amino acid sequence and its V-gene family, and reads without a unique V-gene family were dropped. A later analysis removed 500 to 650 highly shared, low-generation-probability nucleotide sequences to deal with suspected cross-contamination and a sequencing artifact. In a later analysis, a clonal expansion index was calculated for each public chain from normalized within-repertoire ranks of inferred template counts. Generation probabilities in a later analysis came from a VDJ recombination model fitted to out-of-frame rearrangements, and those results were checked against IGoR. In a later analysis, TCR-TCR, TCR-HLA and TCR-CMV co-occurrence was scored with hypergeometric tests, and a repertoire-size bias correction was applied to TCR pairs. To estimate false discovery rates, a later analysis permuted the HLA or CMV assignments 20 times. In a later analysis, co-occurring TCRs were grouped using DBSCAN, with TCRdist sequence similarity added in when clustering inside HLA-allele-positive subsets. Co-occurrence clustering excluded repertoires with fewer than 30,000 or more than 120,000 public chains, plus five with anomalous nucleotide sharing. TCRdb took this table from immuneACCESS and kept in-frame rearrangements with V and J called. Such tables lack part of the clones; where checked against another copy, unresolved V genes explain under half of the gap, and the rest is unexplained. The DNA gave D and trimming, while V, J and clone size come from that table. Present in this sample are approximately 130,000 clones, over 8.5% of which were seen just once. The ten largest clones represent 6% of the sample.

A distance of 13 bases separates the germline ends of V and J, which lose 11 bases and 0 bases respectively. The germline V gene sets CDR1 to ENHRY and CDR2 to SYGVKD. From the cysteine through the phenylalanine, the CDR3 covers 14 amino acids. Only CDR3 DNA remains: 42 bases, in frame from the first base. In total, just over 650 healthy bone marrow donors made up the cohort. All cohort members were sampled while nominally healthy, although unrecorded immune exposures were likely present. The donor was CMV seropositive and was included in the group of almost 300 seropositive cohort members. A peripheral blood sample was provided by each donor, and peripheral blood mononuclear cells were used for TCR beta sequencing. Genomic DNA extraction from the blood cell samples was performed with the Qiagen DNeasy Blood Extraction Kit. The paper's findings and limits, for the study overall: In vitro tests confirmed that a few of the cytomegalovirus-associated TCR beta chains recognize cytomegalovirus antigens. In a later analysis, several top co-occurrence clusters were reported to appear linked to parvovirus B19, influenza, CMV and Epstein-Barr virus. A later genetic analysis reported fewer N-insertions in productive TCRs among donors in an Asian-associated ancestry cluster than the roughly 700-donor mean. Presence/absence analyses assumed roughly uniform sequencing depth across donors, an assumption that may not hold. An association between a missense DCLRE1C variant and V-gene and J-gene trimming of TCR beta chains was found in a later genetic analysis and replicated in an independent cohort. An earlier analysis of 587 of the donors showed that most TCR beta V segments appeared in productive rearrangements either about 90% or about 30% of the time, which broadly matched IMGT annotations. A cluster of highly shared sequence variants was judged likely to represent a technical artifact of the sequencing pipeline. The only immune exposure information available for the cohort was CMV serostatus. In the study, around 150 TCR beta chains were listed as associated with cytomegalovirus. A further reported finding was that TCR beta sequences accurately predicted the HLA-A and HLA-B alleles for most subjects in the first cohort. In a later analysis, TCR association rates were found to vary across HLA loci, with the most associated TCRs seen for DRB1 alleles and the fewest for HLA-C alleles. Linkage disequilibrium might explain the correlated functional status among segregating V segments, but an unknown experimental factor could not be excluded. The cohort was sequenced for TCR beta chains only, and without alpha or paired-chain data the features that could be detected were limited. A later analysis found that most CMV-associated TCR beta chains appeared HLA-restricted, with HLA associations seemingly driven largely by CMV exposure. Most TCR sequences were seen in very few donors, while some public TCRs were found in many individuals. Because HLA typing was missing for some donors at each locus, association tests included only the typed subset. The classifier was reported to diagnose cytomegalovirus status with high specificity and sensitivity in both the original and validation cohorts. The authors suggested that the approach could potentially be extended to other disease states and immunological phenotypes. In a later analysis, some 18,000 TCR beta sequences were associated with specific HLA alleles at a false discovery rate of 0.05. The 87-base-pair reads could not distinguish some IMGT-functional V segments, including TRBV6-2 and TRBV6-3, so those segments were excluded. Strong co-occurrence of HLA alleles, especially DR and DQ, made assigning TCR associations to individual alleles difficult. In a later analysis, HLA-associated TCR beta chains showed more clonal expansion and lower generation probabilities than non-associated chains that were equally common. The earlier analysis of 587 of the donors excluded roughly 16 rarely observed V segments, including chromosome 9 orphons, because counts were too low.

Comment on this clone: The specificity of this receptor is unknown. It has no much larger one-base neighbor in the sample; base qualities were not kept.

The sequence joins TRBV10-3 to TRBJ1-4, with no D gene named confidently. This receptor was identified in a woman aged 40 to 50 in good health and CMV-seropositive. The sequenced material came from PBMCs. The CDR3 protein is CASSDSSTNEKLFF. The DNA sequence is given as TGTGCCTCTTCGGACTCTTCAACTAATGAAAAACTGTTTTTT.